One and the same sample provided the 21 T cell receptor beta chains below, sequenced in a study of technical replicates of blood from several donors. Measured with immunoSEQ multiplex PCR; TCRdb has only the in-frame clones, and not every one. The sample contains under 75,000 clones, 70% to 90% of which appear only once. The specimen was PBMCs. These receptors all come from a human donor in good health. Some clones in this sample may be carry-over from other donors' samples.

The chain carries TRBV6-5 and TRBJ2-7; maybe TRBD1 (6 bases). This CDR3 region has 15 residues. Germline CDR1 MNHEY, CDR2 SVGAGI. Trimming stripped 5 bases from V and 2 bases from J, with 16 bases between. CDR3 coding DNA: TGTGCCAGCAGTGCTCCAGGGGAAGGCACCTACGAGCAGTACTTC. It yields the protein CASSAPGEGTYEQYF.

The gene calls are TRBV6-5 and TRBJ2-2, with D tentatively TRBD2 (5 bases). The CDR3 length is 15 residues. CDR1 is MNHEY, CDR2 SVGAGI, per germline. Trimming cost V 2 bases and J 7 bases, with 14 bases left between them. CDR3 region: CASSYTDSRGGELFF. CDR3 nucleotide sequence: TGTGCCAGCAGTTACACGGACTCCCGCGGCGGGGAGCTGTTTTTT.

The chain recombines TRBV6-1 with TRBJ1-2, with D maybe TRBD1 (6 bases). The CDR3 contains 15 residues. The ends were cut back, 4 bases at V and 4 bases at J, with 16 bases in the middle. Germline CDR1 reads MNHNS; CDR2 reads SASEGT. CDR3 region: CASSVVQGNLYGYTF. CDR3 nucleotide sequence: TGTGCCAGCAGTGTAGTACAGGGTAACCTCTATGGCTACACCTTC.

The chain has TRBV23-1 and TRBJ1-1; 7 bases align to TRBD1. TRBV23-1 is flagged as an ORF with uncertain function. After removal of 7 bases from V and 1 base from J, the junction contained 6 bases not matched to a gene. CDR3 length equals 14 residues. CDR3 amino acids: CASNTTGSNTEAFF. The DNA of the CDR3 is TGCGCCAGCAATACGACAGGGTCGAACACTGAAGCTTTCTTT.

The V call is TRBV6-6, the J call TRBJ1-1; D is uncertain. Germline V CDR1 and CDR2: MNHNY, SVGAGI (reference sequence). There are 14 residues in the CDR3. Trimming left V 8 bases short and J 0 bases short, with 13 bases between. The CDR3 coding sequence is TGTGCCAGCCAAAGCGGGCTAATGAACACTGAAGCTTTCTTT. Translating it yields CASQSGLMNTEAFF.

This clone occurred once. This chain links TRBV5-1 with TRBJ1-3; tentatively, D is TRBD1 (6 bases). The CDR3 extends over 13 amino acids. The germline gives CDR1 SGHRS, CDR2 YFSETQ. The V end was cut by 3 bases, the J end by 3 bases, with 7 bases between. The CDR3 sequence is CASSWTVGNTIYF. In DNA, the CDR3 is TGCGCCAGCAGCTGGACAGTTGGAAACACCATATATTTT.

The V and J genes are TRBV6-1 and TRBJ1-2; 9 nucleotides align to TRBD1. Trimming cost V 6 bases and J 4 bases; bases outside gene matches: 3. Germline V lookup: CDR1 MNHNS, CDR2 SASEGT. The CDR3 spans 13 residues. CDR3 coding DNA: TGTGCCAGCAGGGTGACAGGGGGCTATGGCTACACCTTC. Its protein is CASRVTGGYGYTF.

The gene calls are TRBV7-2 and TRBJ2-3; 9 bases line up with TRBD2. The CDR3 has 16 residues. The germline CDR1 and CDR2 sequences are SGHTA and FQGNSA. Unmatched junction bases numbered 6, after V lost 1 base and J lost 4 bases. The CDR3 nucleotides read TGTGCCAGCAGCTTAGAGGCTAGCGGGATCGCAGATACGCAGTATTTT. Translating gives CASSLEASGIADTQYF.

CDR3 nucleotide sequence: TGTGCCAGCAGCTTAGAGGTGACAGCCAGCGGCTACACCTTC. Amino acid sequence: CASSLEVTASGYTF. The chain employs TRBV7-2 and TRBJ1-2, with D perhaps matching TRBD1 (5 bases). Trimming left V 1 base short and J 8 bases short, with 14 bases between. The CDR3 length is 14 residues. Germline CDR1 reads SGHTA; CDR2 reads FQGNSA.

The rearrangement joins TRBV7-3 to TRBJ2-3, with 7 bases identical to TRBD2. The germline V gene encodes CDR1 SGHTA and CDR2 FQGTGA. J lost 2 bases, V lost 0 bases, and 11 bases had no gene match. The CDR3 sequence is 18 residues long. The chain's CDR3 is CASSLTAASGTTTDTQYF. The CDR3 region has the DNA TGTGCCAGCAGCTTAACGGCGGCTAGCGGAACCACCACAGATACGCAGTATTTT. Full variable domain (outside the CDR3, taken from reference TRBV7-3 and TRBJ2-3): GAGVSQTPSNKVTEKGKYVELRCDPISGHTALYWYRQSLGQGPEFLIYFQGTGAADDSGLPNDRFFAVRPEGSVSTLKIQRTERGDSAVYLCASSLTAASGTTTDTQYFGPGTRLTVL.

This chain uses TRBV4-1 with TRBJ2-1; tentatively, D is TRBD1 (5 bases). The CDR3 consists of 17 residues. V was cut by 1 base and J by 2 bases, with 15 bases left in between. Germline assignment: CDR1 MGHRA and CDR2 YSYEKL. This CDR3 reads CASSQGITGSPYNEQFF. Here the CDR3 DNA reads TGCGCCAGCAGCCAAGGAATAACAGGCTCCCCCTACAATGAGCAGTTCTTC.

The chain has TRBV6-1 and TRBJ1-2; 7 positions match TRBD1. CDR1 and CDR2 (germline): MNHNS, SASEGT. This CDR3 comprises 17 residues. Trimming cost V 4 bases and J 4 bases; bases outside gene matches: 15. Here the CDR3 reads CASSGLGQAVGLYGYTF. The CDR3 DNA reads as TGTGCCAGCAGTGGCCTCGGACAGGCAGTAGGCCTCTATGGCTACACCTTC.

This clone was found once. This chain joins TRBV2 and TRBJ2-1, with unresolved D. CDR1 is SNHLY, CDR2 FYNNEI, per germline. The CDR3 covers 13 residues. Between the trimmed V and J ends, which lost 8 bases and 5 bases, there was a span of 13 bases. CDR3 nucleotides: TGTGCCAGCCGAAGAGAAAAGAACAATGAGCAGTTCTTC. Translating gives CASRREKNNEQFF.

The V gene is TRBV7-2, the J gene TRBJ1-5; a weak D match, TRBD1 (6 bases). Germline CDR1 is SGHTA and CDR2 is FQGNSA. The CDR3 covers 14 residues. V dropped 5 bases and J dropped 5 bases, with 13 bases sitting between them. The CDR3, as DNA: TGTGCCAGCAGCGCCGGGGGGGGCCATCAGCCCCAGCATTTT. This translates into CASSAGGGHQPQHF.

This rearrangement joins TRBV6-5 to TRBJ1-5; maybe TRBD1 (6 bases). Deletions cut 6 bases from V and 9 bases from J, with 15 bases between. The CDR3 is 13 residues long. Germline CDR1 is MNHEY and CDR2 is SVGAGI. Here the CDR3 reads CASRPGIRGPQHF. For the CDR3, the DNA is TGTGCCAGCAGACCAGGGATCAGGGGGCCCCAGCATTTT.

The CDR3: CASSVMGQGGKQFF. For the CDR3, the DNA is TGTGCCAGCAGCGTAATGGGACAGGGGGGTAAGCAGTTCTTC. This chain connects TRBV9 to TRBJ2-1, with 11 bases lining up with TRBD1. Germline-derived CDR1 and CDR2 are SGDLS and YYNGEE. With 1 base clipped from V and 11 bases from J, the junction kept 5 bases outside the gene matches. This CDR3 spans 14 amino acids.

This clone was detected once. The chain carries TRBV19 and TRBJ1-3; D is undetermined. The V end lost 1 base, the J end lost 2 bases, and 6 bases lay between the germline ends. Germline V gene lookup returns CDR1 LNHDA and CDR2 SQIVND (reference sequence). The CDR3 covers 14 residues. CDR3: CASSIGAAGNTIYF. Written as DNA, the CDR3 is TGTGCCAGTAGTATAGGGGCAGCTGGAAACACCATATATTTT.

This clone is categorized as large. The rearrangement uses TRBV7-9 and TRBJ1-5; 7 nucleotides match TRBD1. The V gene's germline CDR1 is SEHNR and CDR2 FQNEAQ (reference sequence). The ends lost 5 bases at V and 5 bases at J; junction bases unmatched: 9. The CDR3 has 15 amino acids. The CDR3 DNA sequence: TGTGCCAGCAGCCCCGTTACAGGGGTGGATCAGCCCCAGCATTTT. Its protein product is CASSPVTGVDQPQHF.

This chain joins TRBV9 and TRBJ2-7, with 7 bases aligning to TRBD1. The germline V gene has CDR1 SGDLS and CDR2 YYNGEE. CDR3 length: 17 residues. The trim removed 4 bases at V and 1 base at J, leaving 14 bases unmatched. The CDR3 DNA follows: TGTGCCAGCAGCATCCCACAGGACAGGCTTATATCCTACGAGCAGTACTTC. It codes for CASSIPQDRLISYEQYF. Combining the CDR3 with reference TRBV9 and TRBJ2-7 gives the whole variable domain DSGVTQTPKHLITATGQRVTLRCSPRSGDLSVYWYQQSLDQGLQFLIQYYNGEERAKGNILERFSAQQFPDLHSELNLSSLELGDSALYFCASSIPQDRLISYEQYFGPGTRLTVT.

The chain uses TRBV30 and TRBJ2-7; D is unclear. CDR3 length equals 12 residues. V was pared by 4 bases and J by 6 bases, with 13 bases between. Germline CDR1 GTSNPN, CDR2 SVGIG (reference sequence). Here the CDR3 DNA reads TGTGCCTGGAACCCCAGATCTAGCGAGCAGTACTTC. Translated, it gives CAWNPRSSEQYF. The full variable domain, its missing parts supplied by reference TRBV30 and TRBJ2-7, is SQTIHQWPATLVQPVGSPLSLECTVEGTSNPNLYWYRQAAGRGLQLLFYSVGIGQISSEVPQNLSASRPQDRQFILSSKKLLLSDSGFYLCAWNPRSSEQYFGPGTRLTVT.

This chain joins TRBV25-1 and TRBJ2-7, with D perhaps matching TRBD2 (6 bases). Germline loops: CDR1 MGHDK, CDR2 SYGVNS. Deletions cut 3 bases from V and 7 bases from J, with 22 bases between. This CDR3 spans 16 amino acids. The CDR3 DNA is TGTGCCAGCAGTGATCTCATATCCGCGGGGTCGGGGGAGCAGTACTTC. Residues: CASSDLISAGSGEQYF.